Below, 8 T cell receptor beta chains from the same sample are listed, as sequenced in a study of T cell responses to AZD1222 COVID-19 vaccine. Some clones are missing from TCRdb's copy, which holds only in-frame ones; the method was immunoSEQ multiplex PCR. The sample yields fewer than 300,000 clones, approximately 93% seen once. Source: peripheral blood, taken on day 0 of AZD1222 vaccination. Receptors originate from an adult in good health.

This chain uses TRBV6-2 or TRBV6-3 with TRBJ2-3; tentative D call: TRBD1 (5 bases). The V end was cut by 2 bases, the J end by 2 bases, with 14 bases between. The CDR3 sequence is 16 residues long. Per the germline V gene, CDR1 is MNHEY and CDR2 is SVGEGT. The CDR3 DNA follows: TGTGCCAGCAGTTACCCGCCAGGGCTGGTCACAGATACGCAGTATTTT. It encodes CASSYPPGLVTDTQYF.

The V call is TRBV4-2, the J call TRBJ2-5; 9 bases fit TRBD2. CDR3 length: 16 residues. CDR1 and CDR2 (germline): LGHNA, YNFKEQ. The J segment lost 1 base and the V segment lost 4 bases, leaving 7 bases of the junction unmatched. CDR3 sequence (DNA): TGTGCCAGCAGCCGGTTTAGCGGGAGTTTCCAAGAGACCCAGTACTTC. Its protein product is CASSRFSGSFQETQYF.

The rearrangement links TRBV10-1 to TRBJ2-4; 7 positions match TRBD1. Germline V gene sequence: CDR1 WNHNN, CDR2 SYGVQD (reference sequence). This CDR3 has 13 residues. V gave up 10 bases and J gave up 2 bases; unmatched junction bases: 5. The CDR3 protein is CANPGQSKNIQYF. The DNA of the CDR3 is TGCGCCAACCCGGGACAGTCCAAAAACATTCAGTACTTC.

J is TRBJ2-7 and V is TRBV18; D is unresolved. The CDR3 length is 12 residues. CDR1 KGHSH and CDR2 LQKENI come from the germline V gene. V was clipped by 2 bases and J by 7 bases, with 9 bases between them. The CDR3 reads CASSPITREQYF. CDR3 sequence (DNA): TGTGCCAGCTCACCAATTACGCGGGAGCAGTACTTC.

As DNA, the CDR3 is TGTGCCAGCAGTTTAAGGCAGATAGGTGAAAAACTGTTTTTT. As protein: CASSLRQIGEKLFF. The chain joins TRBV27 to TRBJ1-4; D not resolved. CDR1 MNHEY and CDR2 SMNVEV come from the germline V gene (reference sequence). Trimming shortened V by 2 bases and J by 7 bases, and 11 bases separated the two germline ends. The CDR3 length is 14 residues.

This rearrangement joins TRBV24-1 to TRBJ2-7, with 7 bases matching TRBD1. The CDR3 is 15 amino acids. The V and J ends lost 7 bases and 3 bases, in that order; junction bases with no gene match: 11. Germline CDR1 and CDR2: KGHDR and SFDVKD. The CDR3 is CATRGDRARFYEQYF. Written as DNA, the CDR3 is TGTGCCACCAGGGGAGACAGGGCGAGATTCTACGAGCAGTACTTC.

This clone was picked up one time. V and J are TRBV5-1 and TRBJ1-1, with D unclear. Germline V gene lookup returns CDR1 SGHRS and CDR2 YFSETQ. The length of the CDR3 is 14 residues. Trimming took off 2 bases at V and 0 bases at J, with 8 bases between the two ends. CDR3 bases: TGCGCCAGCAGCTTTCAGAGCATGAACACTGAAGCTTTCTTT. Its translation: CASSFQSMNTEAFF.

This clone was observed a single time. The gene calls are TRBV24-1 and TRBJ1-6; D remains unclear. Germline lookup yields CDR1 KGHDR and CDR2 SFDVKD. CDR3 size: 13 residues. Trimming removed 4 bases at V and 9 bases at J, with 9 bases between. In nucleotides, the CDR3 is TGTGCCACCAGTGAAGGGATCGGTTCACCCCTCCACTTT. It translates to CATSEGIGSPLHF.